Sequencing of this T cell receptor (beta chain) was carried out in a study of blood T cell repertoires in COVID-19. Looking at the study overall: The origin of the acute and convalescent COVID-19 samples was the United States, Italy and Spain.

Original processing methods: Amplification with reference gene primers provided the estimates of nucleated cell counts. The data were produced by immunoSEQ multiplex PCR, yet TCRdb's version contains in-frame clones alone and is incomplete. For V, J and clone size, that table is used; D and trimming come from the DNA. The data hold about 200,000 clones, with roughly 80% observed a single time. Germline V gene sequence: CDR1 MNHEY, CDR2 SVGAGI. The CDR3 is 13 residues long. V lost 2 bases and J 2 bases, leaving 4 bases between the germline ends. Patients in Seattle were enrolled during active infection, then followed longitudinally.

This clonotype originated in a man in his 60s with COVID-19, enrolled during active disease. What was sequenced was peripheral blood. The chain joins TRBV6-5 to TRBJ1-5; D gene uncertain. The chain's CDR3 is CASSYGRNQPQHF. The CDR3 DNA reads TGTGCCAGCAGTTACGGGCGCAATCAGCCCCAGCATTTT.